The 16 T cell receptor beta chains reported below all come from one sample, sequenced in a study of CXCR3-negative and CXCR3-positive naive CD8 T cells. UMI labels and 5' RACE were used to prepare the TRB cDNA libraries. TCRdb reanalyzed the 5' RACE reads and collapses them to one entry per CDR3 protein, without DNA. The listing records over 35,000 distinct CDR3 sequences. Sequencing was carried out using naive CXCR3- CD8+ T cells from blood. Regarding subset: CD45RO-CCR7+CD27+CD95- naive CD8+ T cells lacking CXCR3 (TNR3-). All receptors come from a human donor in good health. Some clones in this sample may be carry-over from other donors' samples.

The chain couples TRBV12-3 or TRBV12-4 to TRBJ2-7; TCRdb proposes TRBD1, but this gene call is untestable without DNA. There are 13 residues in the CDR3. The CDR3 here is CASSGGQAYEQYF.

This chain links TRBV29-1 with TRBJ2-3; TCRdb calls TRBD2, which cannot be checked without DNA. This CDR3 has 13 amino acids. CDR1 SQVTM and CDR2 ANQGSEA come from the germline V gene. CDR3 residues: CSVEGGTTDTQYF.

CDR3 amino acids: CASSLVVAGGFTDTQYF. J is TRBJ2-3 and V is TRBV11-2; checking the TCRdb D call of TRBD2 is not possible without DNA. CDR3 length: 17 amino acids. Germline CDR1 is SGHAT and CDR2 is FQNNGV.

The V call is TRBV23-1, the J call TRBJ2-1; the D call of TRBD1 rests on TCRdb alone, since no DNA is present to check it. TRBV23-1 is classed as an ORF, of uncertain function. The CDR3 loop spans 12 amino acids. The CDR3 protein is CANMRTDNEQFF.

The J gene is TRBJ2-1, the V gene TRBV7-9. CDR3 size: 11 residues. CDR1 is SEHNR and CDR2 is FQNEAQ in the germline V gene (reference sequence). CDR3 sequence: CASTTVHEQFF. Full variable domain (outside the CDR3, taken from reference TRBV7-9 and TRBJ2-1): DTGVSQNPRHKITKRGQNVTFRCDPISEHNRLYWYRQTLGQGPEFLTYFQNEAQLEKSRLLSDRFSAERPKGSFSTLEIQRTEQGDSAMYLCASTTVHEQFFGPGTRLTVL.

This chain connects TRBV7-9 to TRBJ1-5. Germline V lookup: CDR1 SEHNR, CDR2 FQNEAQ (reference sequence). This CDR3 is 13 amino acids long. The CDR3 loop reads CASSSGMDQPQHF.

The CDR3 here is CASSARLVGDTQYF. The chain carries TRBV13 and TRBJ2-3; TCRdb outputs TRBD2, but without DNA this stays unchecked. The CDR3 is 14 amino acids. Germline lookup yields CDR1 PRHDT and CDR2 FYEKMQ (reference sequence).

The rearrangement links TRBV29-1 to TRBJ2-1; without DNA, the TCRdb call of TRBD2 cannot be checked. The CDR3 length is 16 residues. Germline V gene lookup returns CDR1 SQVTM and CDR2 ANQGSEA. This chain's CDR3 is CSVVLAGGPTFDEQFF.

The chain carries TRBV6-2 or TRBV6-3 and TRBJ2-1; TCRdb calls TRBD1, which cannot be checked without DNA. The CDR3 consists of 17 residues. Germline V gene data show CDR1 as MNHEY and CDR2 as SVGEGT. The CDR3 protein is CASSGSGTDTTYNEQFF.

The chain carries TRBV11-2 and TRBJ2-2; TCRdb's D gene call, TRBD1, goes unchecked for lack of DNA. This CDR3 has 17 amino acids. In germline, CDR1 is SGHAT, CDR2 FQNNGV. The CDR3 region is CASSLRPQGWNTGELFF.

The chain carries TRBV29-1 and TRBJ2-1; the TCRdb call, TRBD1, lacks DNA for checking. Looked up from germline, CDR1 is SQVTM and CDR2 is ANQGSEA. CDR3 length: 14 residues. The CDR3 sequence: CSAAPFNADNEQFF.

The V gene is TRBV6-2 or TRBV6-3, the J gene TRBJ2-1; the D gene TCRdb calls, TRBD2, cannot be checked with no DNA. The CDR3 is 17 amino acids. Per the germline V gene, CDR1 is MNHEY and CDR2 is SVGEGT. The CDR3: CASSYQATGLVWDEQFF.

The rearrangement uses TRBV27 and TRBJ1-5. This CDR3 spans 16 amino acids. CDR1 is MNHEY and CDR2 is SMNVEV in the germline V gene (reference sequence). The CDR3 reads CASSLHAGRSNQPQHF.

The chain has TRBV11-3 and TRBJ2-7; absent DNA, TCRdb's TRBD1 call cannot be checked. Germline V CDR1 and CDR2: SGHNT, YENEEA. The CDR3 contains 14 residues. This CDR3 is CASSLAPSKQGQYF.

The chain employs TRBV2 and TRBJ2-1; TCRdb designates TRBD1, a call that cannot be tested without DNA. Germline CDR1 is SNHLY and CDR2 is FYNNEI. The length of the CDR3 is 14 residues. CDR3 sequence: CASKRTGDHNEQFF. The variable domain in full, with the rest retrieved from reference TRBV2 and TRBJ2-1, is EPEVTQTPSHQVTQMGQEVILRCVPISNHLYFYWYRQILGQKVEFLVSFYNNEISEKSEIFDDQFSVERPDGSNFTLKIRSTKLEDSAMYFCASKRTGDHNEQFFGPGTRLTVL.

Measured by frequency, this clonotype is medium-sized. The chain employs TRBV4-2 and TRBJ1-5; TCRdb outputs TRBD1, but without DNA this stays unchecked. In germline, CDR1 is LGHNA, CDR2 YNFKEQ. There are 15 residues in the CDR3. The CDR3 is CASSQGARSNQPQHF.